This TCR beta chain was identified during a study of blood T cell repertoires in COVID-19. Looking at the study overall: The origin of the acute and convalescent COVID-19 samples was the United States, Italy and Spain.

The CDR3 is made up of 15 amino acids. Germline lookup yields CDR1 SEHNR and CDR2 FQNEAQ (reference sequence). J lost 7 bases, V lost 4 bases, and 9 bases had no gene match. Produced via immunoSEQ multiplex PCR; TCRdb's table is partial and in-frame only. The table lists about 300,000 clones, around 90% of them singletons. V is TRBV7-9 and J is TRBJ2-1; the match to TRBD2 covers 8 bases. Sequencing was carried out using peripheral blood. The TCR originated in a man aged 18 to 30 with active or convalescent COVID-19. The CDR3 reads CASSSKLAGLNEQFF. CDR3 DNA sequence: TGTGCCAGCAGCTCCAAGCTAGCGGGCCTTAATGAGCAGTTCTTC.